The source of this T cell receptor beta chain is a study of control samples from healthy donors and cancer patients. Produced via immunoSEQ multiplex PCR; TCRdb's table is partial and in-frame only. Of some 80,000 clones listed, roughly 90% were seen once; the top ten hold 5.5%. CDR1 and CDR2 from the germline V gene are MNHEY and SMNVEV (reference sequence). V was trimmed by 0 bases and J by 1 base, leaving 10 bases between them. CDR3 length equals 16 residues. The chain carries TRBV27 and TRBJ2-1, with unresolved D. Sample: blood. The TCR sequence derives from a man aged 50 or older in good health. In DNA, the CDR3 is TGTGCCAGCAGTTTATCGCCCCCAGCATCCTACAATGAGCAGTTCTTC. Translation gives CASSLSPPASYNEQFF.